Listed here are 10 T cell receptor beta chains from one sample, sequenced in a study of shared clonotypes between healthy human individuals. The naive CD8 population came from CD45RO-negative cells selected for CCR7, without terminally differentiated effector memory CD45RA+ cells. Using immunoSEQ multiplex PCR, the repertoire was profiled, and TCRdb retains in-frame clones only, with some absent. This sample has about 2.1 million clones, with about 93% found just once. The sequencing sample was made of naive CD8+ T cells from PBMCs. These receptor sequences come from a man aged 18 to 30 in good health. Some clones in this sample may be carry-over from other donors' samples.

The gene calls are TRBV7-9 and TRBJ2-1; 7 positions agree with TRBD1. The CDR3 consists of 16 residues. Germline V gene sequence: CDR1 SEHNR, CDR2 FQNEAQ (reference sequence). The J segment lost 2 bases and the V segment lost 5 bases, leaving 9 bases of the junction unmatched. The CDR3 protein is CASSPEDRPPYNEQFF. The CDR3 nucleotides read TGTGCCAGCAGCCCAGAGGACAGGCCCCCCTACAATGAGCAGTTCTTC.

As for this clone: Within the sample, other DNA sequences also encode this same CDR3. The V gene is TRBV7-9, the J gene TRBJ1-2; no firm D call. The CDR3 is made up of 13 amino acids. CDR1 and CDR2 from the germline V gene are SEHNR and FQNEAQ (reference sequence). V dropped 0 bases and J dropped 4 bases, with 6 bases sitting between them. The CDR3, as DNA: TGTGCCAGCAGCTTAGCAGTAGCCTATGGCTACACCTTC. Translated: CASSLAVAYGYTF.

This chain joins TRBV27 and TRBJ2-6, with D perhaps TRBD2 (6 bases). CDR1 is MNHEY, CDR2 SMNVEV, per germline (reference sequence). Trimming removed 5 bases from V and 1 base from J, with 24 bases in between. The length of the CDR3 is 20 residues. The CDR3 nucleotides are TGTGCCAGCAGTCCCTGGGAGGATTTCGTCCCCAGGTCTGGGGCCAACGTCCTGACTTTC. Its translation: CASSPWEDFVPRSGANVLTF.

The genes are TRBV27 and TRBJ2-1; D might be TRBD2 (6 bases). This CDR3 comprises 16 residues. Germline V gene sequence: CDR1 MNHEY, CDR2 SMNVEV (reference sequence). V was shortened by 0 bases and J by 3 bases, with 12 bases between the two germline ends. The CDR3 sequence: CASSLSPGTDYNEQFF. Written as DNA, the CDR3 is TGTGCCAGCAGTTTATCCCCCGGGACTGACTACAATGAGCAGTTCTTC.

In DNA form, the CDR3 reads TGTGCCAGCAGCCACGCCGAATTAGCGGGAGGAGGGCAAGAGACCCAGTACTTC. Amino acids: CASSHAELAGGGQETQYF. The chain employs TRBV5-4 and TRBJ2-5; 10 bases agree with TRBD2. Germline loops: CDR1 SGHNT, CDR2 YYREEE (reference sequence). CDR3 length equals 18 residues. Trimming at V came to 4 bases and at J to 2 bases, leaving 14 bases not matched to a gene. Based on the CDR3 plus reference TRBV5-4 and TRBJ2-5, the full variable domain is ETGVTQSPTHLIKTRGQQVTLRCSSQSGHNTVSWYQQALGQGPQFIFQYYREEENGRGNFPPRFSGLQFPNYSSELNVNALELDDSALYLCASSHAELAGGGQETQYFGPGTRLLVL.

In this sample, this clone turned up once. Here the CDR3 reads CASEGADSYNEQFF. The DNA for the CDR3 is TGCGCCAGCGAGGGAGCGGATTCCTACAATGAGCAGTTCTTC. This rearrangement joins TRBV5-1 to TRBJ2-1; possible D gene TRBD2, 5 bases. V lost 7 bases, J lost 1 base, and 12 bases lay in between. The germline V gene encodes CDR1 SGHRS and CDR2 YFSETQ. This CDR3 has 14 amino acids.

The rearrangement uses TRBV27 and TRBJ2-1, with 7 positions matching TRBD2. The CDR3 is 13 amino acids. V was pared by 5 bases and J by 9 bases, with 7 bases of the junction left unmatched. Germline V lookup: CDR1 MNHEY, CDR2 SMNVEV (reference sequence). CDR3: CASSLLLAREQFF. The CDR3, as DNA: TGTGCCAGCAGTCTATTACTAGCGCGTGAGCAGTTCTTC.

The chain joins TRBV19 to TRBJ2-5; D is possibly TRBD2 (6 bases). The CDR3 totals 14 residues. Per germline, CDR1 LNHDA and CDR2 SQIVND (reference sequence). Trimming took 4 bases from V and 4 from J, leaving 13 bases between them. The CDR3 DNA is TGTGCCAGTAGTACCCGGGACTCTCGAGAGACCCAGTACTTC. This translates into CASSTRDSRETQYF.

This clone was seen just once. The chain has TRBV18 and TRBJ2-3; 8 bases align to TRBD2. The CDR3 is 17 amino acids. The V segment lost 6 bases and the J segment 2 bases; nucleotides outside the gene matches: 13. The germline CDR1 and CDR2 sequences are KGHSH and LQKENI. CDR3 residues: CASSLSGGSGSTDTQYF. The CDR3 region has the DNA TGTGCCAGCTCCCTCAGCGGGGGTAGCGGATCCACAGATACGCAGTATTTT.

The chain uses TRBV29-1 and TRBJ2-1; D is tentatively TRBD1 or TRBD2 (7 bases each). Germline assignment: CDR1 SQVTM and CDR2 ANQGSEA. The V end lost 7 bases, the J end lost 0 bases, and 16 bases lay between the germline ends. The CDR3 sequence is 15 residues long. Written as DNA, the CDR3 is TGCAGCGCCCCGGCCAGGGGGGGCTCCTACAATGAGCAGTTCTTC. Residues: CSAPARGGSYNEQFF.